What follows are 31 T cell receptor beta chains derived from one specimen sequenced in a study of T-cell reconstitution after alpha-beta-depleted transplantation in children. Unique molecular identifiers were used to barcode this TCRbeta library. TCRdb called the PCR reads again in MiXCR, with one record for every CDR3 protein. The top ten hold about 14% of the sample, which has 580,000 or so distinct CDR3 sequences, 20% to 25% seen once. The sequencing used PBMCs, mostly from graft donor cells, collected 360 days after TCRalphabeta/CD19-depleted stem cell transplant. These receptors were collected from a boy under three years old who had a stem cell transplant for acute myeloid leukemia, so the T cells may come from the graft donor.

CDR3 in DNA: TGTGCCAGCAGTCGTAGCGGGCGACTTACTTCTAGCACAGATACGCAGTATTTT. Amino acids: CASSRSGRLTSSTDTQYF. The chain links TRBV6-1 to TRBJ2-3; TRBD2 agrees at 7 bases. This CDR3 has 18 amino acids. V dropped 5 bases and J dropped 0; count of bases not matched to a gene: 14. Germline lookup yields CDR1 MNHNS and CDR2 SASEGT.

This clonotype was picked up a small number of times. The chain combines TRBV12-3 or TRBV12-4 with TRBJ2-1; 9 bases are shared with TRBD2. The ends lost 1 base at V and 9 bases at J; junction bases unmatched: 4. This CDR3 has 14 residues. CDR3 sequence reads: CASSLGGGALEQFF. CDR3 nucleotide sequence: TGTGCCAGCAGTTTAGGCGGGGGGGCGCTTGAGCAGTTCTTC.

This clonotype occurred many times. The CDR3 nucleotides are TGTGCCAGCAGCTTAATCGGGGGACCTTATAGCAATCAGCCCCAGCATTTT. Encoded protein: CASSLIGGPYSNQPQHF. The rearrangement links TRBV7-3 to TRBJ1-5, with TRBD1 as a possible D gene (5 bases). Germline V gene data show CDR1 as SGHTA and CDR2 as FQGTGA. The CDR3 has 17 amino acids. The germline V and J ends were trimmed by 1 base and 0 bases, with 13 bases remaining between them.

This clonotype was seen more than once but under ten times. The J gene is TRBJ2-5, the V gene TRBV2; the D is unclear. The CDR3 covers 11 residues. Germline assignment: CDR1 SNHLY and CDR2 FYNNEI. The germline V and J ends were trimmed by 7 bases and 5 bases, with 8 bases remaining between them. The CDR3 DNA follows: TGTGCCAGCATGCAACGGGAGACCCAGTACTTC. It specifies CASMQRETQYF. The variable domain in full, with the rest retrieved from reference TRBV2 and TRBJ2-5, is EPEVTQTPSHQVTQMGQEVILRCVPISNHLYFYWYRQILGQKVEFLVSFYNNEISEKSEIFDDQFSVERPDGSNFTLKIRSTKLEDSAMYFCASMQRETQYFGPGTRLLVL.

This clonotype occurred many times. The rearrangement links TRBV20-1 to TRBJ2-1, with 9 bases aligning to TRBD2. CDR3 length: 16 residues. With V trimmed by 5 bases and J by 4 bases, 12 bases remained unmatched. Germline V CDR1 and CDR2: DFQATT, SNEGSKA (reference sequence). The CDR3 spells CSARRRTTSGYNEQFF. CDR3 coding DNA: TGCAGTGCTCGGAGGCGAACGACTAGCGGATACAATGAGCAGTTCTTC.

Written as DNA, the CDR3 is TGTGCCACCAGTGACGCCTCGGGGACACAAAATGAGCAGTTCTTC. Amino acid sequence: CATSDASGTQNEQFF. The chain combines TRBV24-1 with TRBJ2-1; a weak D match, TRBD1 (6 bases). Germline V gene data show CDR1 as KGHDR and CDR2 as SFDVKD. CDR3 length: 15 residues. Trimming cost V 4 bases and J 7 bases, with 16 bases left between them.

V usage is TRBV7-9 and J usage is TRBJ1-1; no definite D call. The germline gives CDR1 SEHNR, CDR2 FQNEAQ (reference sequence). V was cut by 1 base and J by 7 bases, with 10 bases left in between. This CDR3 contains 13 residues. The CDR3 spells CASSLEKPREAFF. The CDR3 region has the DNA TGTGCCAGCAGCTTAGAGAAGCCCCGTGAAGCTTTCTTT. The full variable domain, completed using reference TRBV7-9 and TRBJ1-1, is DTGVSQNPRHKITKRGQNVTFRCDPISEHNRLYWYRQTLGQGPEFLTYFQNEAQLEKSRLLSDRFSAERPKGSFSTLEIQRTEQGDSAMYLCASSLEKPREAFFGQGTRLTVV.

This clonotype was counted between two and nine times. The chain couples TRBV29-1 to TRBJ1-2; 9 bases line up with TRBD1. With V trimmed by 6 bases and J by 7 bases, 9 bases remained unmatched. CDR3 size: 13 residues. The germline V gene has CDR1 SQVTM and CDR2 ANQGSEA. CDR3 region: CSVPVRDRAGYTF. The CDR3 region has the DNA TGCAGCGTCCCCGTCCGGGACAGGGCTGGCTACACCTTC.

This clonotype was detected a few times. V is TRBV6-2 or TRBV6-3 and J is TRBJ2-3, with a tentative D call TRBD2 (6 bases). Germline-derived CDR1 and CDR2 are MNHEY and SVGEGT. Trimming shortened V by 2 bases and J by 4 bases, and 22 bases separated the two germline ends. This CDR3 has 18 residues. The CDR3 protein is CASSYEIQGGRGADTQYF. Written as DNA, the CDR3 is TGTGCCAGCAGTTACGAAATTCAGGGAGGAAGGGGCGCAGATACGCAGTATTTT.

This clonotype was counted many times. The V and J genes are TRBV5-1 and TRBJ2-1, with D tentatively TRBD1 (6 bases). The length of the CDR3 is 15 residues. CDR1 and CDR2 (germline): SGHRS, YFSETQ. Trimming removed 1 base from V and 1 base from J, with 9 bases in between. The CDR3 here is CASSLTGSSYNEQFF. The CDR3 DNA reads TGCGCCAGCAGCTTGACAGGGTCATCCTACAATGAGCAGTTCTTC. Drawing the rest from reference TRBV5-1 and TRBJ2-1, the complete variable domain is KAGVTQTPRYLIKTRGQQVTLSCSPISGHRSVSWYQQTPGQGLQFLFEYFSETQRNKGNFPGRFSGRQFSNSRSEMNVSTLELGDSALYLCASSLTGSSYNEQFFGPGTRLTVL.

The V gene is TRBV6-1, the J gene TRBJ1-1; possibly TRBD1 for D (5 bases). This CDR3 contains 13 residues. V was shortened by 5 bases and J by 1 base, with 8 bases between the two germline ends. Germline loops: CDR1 MNHNS, CDR2 SASEGT. The CDR3: CASSNGQNTEAFF. The CDR3 DNA sequence: TGTGCCAGCAGTAATGGACAGAACACTGAAGCTTTCTTT.

V and J are TRBV5-4 and TRBJ2-2, with 9 bases aligning to TRBD2. The V and J ends lost 4 bases and 4 bases, in that order; junction bases with no gene match: 8. CDR3 length equals 16 residues. Germline loops: CDR1 SGHNT, CDR2 YYREEE (reference sequence). This chain's CDR3 is CASSTLAGPSTGELFF. The CDR3 nucleotides read TGTGCCAGCAGCACCCTAGCGGGGCCTAGCACCGGGGAGCTGTTTTTT.

A note on this clonotype: This may arise from a read error, as a much more abundant clone is one base away. The V call is TRBV7-9, the J call TRBJ2-3, with a weak D call TRBD2 (7 bases). The germline CDR1 and CDR2 sequences are SEHNR and FQNEAQ (reference sequence). The ends were cut back, 0 bases at V and 8 bases at J, with 12 bases in the middle. The CDR3 is 14 residues long. In DNA form, the CDR3 reads TGTGCCAGCAGCTTAGCGGGGGGGCCAGGTACGCAGTATTTT. This encodes CASSLAGGPGTQYF. The full variable domain, rest sourced from reference TRBV7-9 and TRBJ2-3, is DTGVSQNPRHKITKRGQNVTFRCDPISEHNRLYWYRQTLGQGPEFLTYFQNEAQLEKSRLLSDRFSAERPKGSFSTLEIQRTEQGDSAMYLCASSLAGGPGTQYFGPGTRLTVL.

The J gene is TRBJ2-5, the V gene TRBV6-1; D not resolved. The CDR3 is made up of 15 amino acids. From germline, CDR1 is MNHNS and CDR2 SASEGT. V gave up 10 bases and J gave up 1 base, with 19 bases separating them. As DNA, the CDR3 is TGTGCCACCACGCCCCGACACCTAATCCAAGAGACCCAGTACTTC. It translates to CATTPRHLIQETQYF.

This clonotype was found a few times. The gene calls are TRBV18 and TRBJ2-3; D is unresolved. Germline CDR1 and CDR2: KGHSH and LQKENI. The CDR3 contains 14 residues. V dropped 1 base and J dropped 4 bases, with 9 bases sitting between them. The DNA for the CDR3 is TGTGCCAGCTCACCACTTTCAGTGCCAGATACGCAGTATTTT. This codes for CASSPLSVPDTQYF.

This clonotype has a count of ten or more. The chain uses TRBV5-1 and TRBJ2-5, with D tentatively TRBD1 (6 bases). V gave up 3 bases and J gave up 2 bases, with 14 bases separating them. The CDR3 covers 15 residues. CDR1 and CDR2 from the germline V gene are SGHRS and YFSETQ. The CDR3: CASSYGTKLQETQYF. The DNA for the CDR3 is TGCGCCAGCAGCTATGGGACAAAGTTACAAGAGACCCAGTACTTC.

At least ten counts were recorded for this clonotype. This sequence joins TRBV20-1 and TRBJ1-2; D possibly corresponds to TRBD1 (6 bases). Germline values: CDR1 DFQATT, CDR2 SNEGSKA (reference sequence). This CDR3 comprises 13 residues. V lost 4 bases and J lost 3, with 12 bases in between. The CDR3 region is CSATEDSYYGYTF. DNA for the CDR3: TGCAGTGCTACAGAGGACAGTTACTATGGCTACACCTTC.

CDR3 sequence reads: CATSKGQNNQPQHF. The CDR3 bases are TGTGCCACCAGTAAAGGGCAGAATAATCAGCCCCAGCATTTT. The gene calls are TRBV24-1 and TRBJ1-5, with no clear D. Trimming took off 6 bases at V and 4 bases at J, with 12 bases between the two ends. This CDR3 contains 14 residues. Germline CDR1 reads KGHDR; CDR2 reads SFDVKD.

This clonotype has ten or more counts. CDR3 loop: CASRGLRPGTDTQYF. As DNA, the CDR3 is TGTGCCAGTCGCGGGTTGCGCCCGGGCACAGATACGCAGTATTTT. J is TRBJ2-3 and V is TRBV19; TRBD2 is a possible D gene (5 bases). This CDR3 is 15 amino acids long. Per germline, CDR1 LNHDA and CDR2 SQIVND (reference sequence). V lost 8 bases and J lost 1, with 16 bases in between.

The chain couples TRBV20-1 to TRBJ1-1; no clear D gene. Looked up from germline, CDR1 is DFQATT and CDR2 is SNEGSKA (reference sequence). CDR3 length equals 11 residues. Trimming stripped 3 bases from V and 3 bases from J, with 5 bases between. The DNA of the CDR3 is TGCAGTGCTAGGACCCACACTGAAGCTTTCTTT. Its protein product is CSARTHTEAFF.

A few counts support this clonotype. This chain joins TRBV7-3 and TRBJ2-6; D call uncertain. CDR3 size: 13 residues. Looked up from germline, CDR1 is SGHTA and CDR2 is FQGTGA. Trimming stripped 6 bases from V and 4 bases from J, with 7 bases between. The CDR3 nucleotides are TGTGCCAGCAGGGGAACCGGGGCCAACGTCCTGACTTTC. The encoded protein is CASRGTGANVLTF.

This rearrangement joins TRBV15 to TRBJ2-7; D gene uncertain. The CDR3 runs 14 residues. CDR1 LNHNV and CDR2 YYDKDF come from the germline V gene (reference sequence). Trimming removed 0 bases at V and 3 bases at J, with 9 bases between. The CDR3 reads CATSRDDGNYEQYF. The CDR3 coding sequence is TGTGCCACCAGCAGAGATGACGGCAACTACGAGCAGTACTTC. Full variable domain (outside the CDR3, taken from reference TRBV15 and TRBJ2-7): DAMVIQNPRYQVTQFGKPVTLSCSQTLNHNVMYWYQQKSSQAPKLLFHYYDKDFNNEADTPDNFQSRRPNTSFCFLDIRSPGLGDTAMYLCATSRDDGNYEQYFGPGTRLTVT.

In DNA, the CDR3 is TGTGCCAGCAGCCAAGATCTGGCAGGGTACAATGAGCAGTTCTTC. This sequence encodes CASSQDLAGYNEQFF. The rearrangement joins TRBV3-1 to TRBJ2-1; D may be TRBD1 (5 bases). Trimming left V 0 bases short and J 4 bases short, with 10 bases between. The CDR3 contains 15 residues. Germline values: CDR1 LGHDT, CDR2 YNNKEL (reference sequence).

On this clonotype itself: Here the CDR3 omits its conserved ending phenylalanine or tryptophan, so a read error is the likely source. The rearrangement links TRBV20-1 to TRBJ1-2; no definite D call. Germline CDR1 reads DFQATT; CDR2 reads SNEGSKA (reference sequence). The ends were cut back, 4 bases at V and 2 bases at J, with 8 bases in the middle. The CDR3 is made up of 12 amino acids. The CDR3: CSAKYSNYGYTC. The CDR3 coding sequence is TGCAGTGCTAAGTACAGCAACTATGGCTACACCTGC.

Ten or more counts support this clonotype. V usage is TRBV4-1 and J usage is TRBJ2-5; D remains ambiguous. The V and J ends lost 3 bases and 1 base respectively, with 18 bases between them. The CDR3 sequence is 17 residues long. Germline loops: CDR1 MGHRA, CDR2 YSYEKL. CDR3 sequence: CASSQDLIPVLQETQYF. CDR3 nucleotide sequence: TGCGCCAGCAGCCAGGATCTCATCCCGGTACTCCAAGAGACCCAGTACTTC.

This clonotype showed up just a few times. The chain combines TRBV18 with TRBJ2-3, with TRBD1 identical over 7 bases. The length of the CDR3 is 14 residues. V lost 6 bases, J lost 5 bases, and 8 bases stayed unmatched. Germline V gene data show CDR1 as KGHSH and CDR2 as LQKENI. CDR3 nucleotides: TGTGCCAGCTCTTTCACAACAGGGGTAGATACGCAGTATTTT. This translates into CASSFTTGVDTQYF.

The J gene is TRBJ2-7, the V gene TRBV12-3 or TRBV12-4; the D call may be TRBD1 or TRBD2 (5 bases each). This CDR3 comprises 15 residues. Trimming cost V 6 bases and J 1 base, with 16 bases left between them. In DNA, the CDR3 is TGTGCCAGCAGCCTAATTTGGGGGAGTTCCTACGAGCAGTACTTC. It codes for CASSLIWGSSYEQYF.

This chain uses TRBV18 with TRBJ2-4; TRBD1 matches at 7 bases. The germline V gene has CDR1 KGHSH and CDR2 LQKENI. After removal of 5 bases from V and 2 bases from J, the junction contained 6 bases not matched to a gene. The CDR3 runs 15 residues. The CDR3 region has the DNA TGTGCCAGCTCAGGGGACAGATTAACCAAAAACATTCAGTACTTC. This sequence encodes CASSGDRLTKNIQYF.

This clonotype was seen more than once but under ten times. The chain combines TRBV6-2 or TRBV6-3 with TRBJ2-1, with D possibly matching TRBD2 (6 bases). This CDR3 region has 13 residues. CDR1 MNHEY and CDR2 SVGEGT come from the germline V gene. Trimming pared 7 bases from V and 5 bases from J, leaving 12 bases between. The CDR3 bases are TGTGCCAGCACCCAGCGCGGGGACAATGAGCAGTTCTTC. This gives the protein CASTQRGDNEQFF.

This clonotype appeared a few times. The rearrangement links TRBV20-1 to TRBJ2-1; tentative D call: TRBD2 (6 bases). Trimming took 5 bases from V and 3 from J, leaving 14 bases between them. The germline V gene has CDR1 DFQATT and CDR2 SNEGSKA (reference sequence). This CDR3 has 14 amino acids. The CDR3 nucleotides are TGCAGTGCTGCGGACTACACGAGCTACAATGAGCAGTTCTTC. Its protein is CSAADYTSYNEQFF.

This clonotype has a handful of counts. The chain recombines TRBV10-2 with TRBJ2-7, with D possibly being TRBD1 (6 bases). Germline lookup yields CDR1 WSHSY and CDR2 SAAADI. The CDR3 has 14 amino acids. Trimming removed 7 bases at V and 0 bases at J, with 13 bases between. CDR3 residues: CASKVGAISYEQYF. The CDR3 DNA is TGCGCCAGCAAGGTGGGGGCGATCTCCTACGAGCAGTACTTC.